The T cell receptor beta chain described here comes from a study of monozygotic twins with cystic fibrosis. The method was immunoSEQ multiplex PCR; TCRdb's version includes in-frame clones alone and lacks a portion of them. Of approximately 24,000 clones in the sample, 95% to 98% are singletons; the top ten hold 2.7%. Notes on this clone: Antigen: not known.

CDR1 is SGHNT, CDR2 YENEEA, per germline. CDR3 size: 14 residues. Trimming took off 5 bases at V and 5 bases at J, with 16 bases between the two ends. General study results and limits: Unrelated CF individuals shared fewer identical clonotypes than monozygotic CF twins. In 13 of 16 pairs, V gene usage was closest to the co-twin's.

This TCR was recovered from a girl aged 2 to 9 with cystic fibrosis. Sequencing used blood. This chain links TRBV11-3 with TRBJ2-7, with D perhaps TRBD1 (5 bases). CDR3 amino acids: CASSIGQGGDEQYF. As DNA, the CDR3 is TGTGCCAGCAGCATTGGGCAGGGTGGTGACGAGCAGTACTTC.